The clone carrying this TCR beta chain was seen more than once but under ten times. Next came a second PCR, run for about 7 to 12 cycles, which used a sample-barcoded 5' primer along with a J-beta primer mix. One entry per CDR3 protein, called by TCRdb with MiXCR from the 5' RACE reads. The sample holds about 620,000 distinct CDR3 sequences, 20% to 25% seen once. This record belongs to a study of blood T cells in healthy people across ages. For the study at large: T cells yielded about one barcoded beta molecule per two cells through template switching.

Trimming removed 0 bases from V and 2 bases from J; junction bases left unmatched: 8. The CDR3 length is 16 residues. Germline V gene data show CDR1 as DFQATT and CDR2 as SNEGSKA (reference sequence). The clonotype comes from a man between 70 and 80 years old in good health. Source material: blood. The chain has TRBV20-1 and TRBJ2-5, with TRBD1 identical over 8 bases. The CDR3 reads CSARDPGQGLQETQYF. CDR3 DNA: TGCAGTGCTAGAGATCCAGGACAGGGCCTACAAGAGACCCAGTACTTC.